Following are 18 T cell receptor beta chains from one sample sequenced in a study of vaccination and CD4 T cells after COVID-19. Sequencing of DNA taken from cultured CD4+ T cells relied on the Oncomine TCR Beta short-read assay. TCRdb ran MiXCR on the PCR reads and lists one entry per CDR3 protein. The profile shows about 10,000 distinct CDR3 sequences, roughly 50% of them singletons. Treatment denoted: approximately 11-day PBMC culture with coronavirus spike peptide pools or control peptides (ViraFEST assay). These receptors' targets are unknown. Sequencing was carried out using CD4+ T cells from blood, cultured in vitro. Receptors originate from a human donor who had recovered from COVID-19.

CDR3 amino acids: CASSWHRDTEAFF. The CDR3 region has the DNA TGTGCCAGCAGCTGGCACAGGGACACTGAAGCTTTCTTT. The J gene is TRBJ1-1, the V gene TRBV7-3; tentatively, D is TRBD1 (6 bases). CDR3 length: 13 amino acids. V shed 4 bases and J shed 3 bases, with 9 bases lying between them. The germline CDR1 and CDR2 sequences are SGHTA and FQGTGA.

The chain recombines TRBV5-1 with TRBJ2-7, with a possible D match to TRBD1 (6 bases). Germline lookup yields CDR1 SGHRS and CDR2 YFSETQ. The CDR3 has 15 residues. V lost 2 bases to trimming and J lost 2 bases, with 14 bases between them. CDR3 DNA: TGCGCCAGCAGCTTAGGACAGCTAAAGACCTACGAGCAGTACTTC. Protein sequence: CASSLGQLKTYEQYF.

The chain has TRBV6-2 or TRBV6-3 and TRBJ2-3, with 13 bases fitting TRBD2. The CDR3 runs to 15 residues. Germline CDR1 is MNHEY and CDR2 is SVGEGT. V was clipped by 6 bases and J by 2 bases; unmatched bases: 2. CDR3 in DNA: TGTGCCAGCAGACTAGCGGGAGGGCACACAGATACGCAGTATTTT. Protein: CASRLAGGHTDTQYF.

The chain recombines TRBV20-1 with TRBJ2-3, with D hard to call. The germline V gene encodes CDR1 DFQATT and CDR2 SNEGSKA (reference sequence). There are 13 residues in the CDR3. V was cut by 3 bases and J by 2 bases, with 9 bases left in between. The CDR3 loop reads CSARGLATDTQYF. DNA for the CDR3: TGCAGTGCTAGGGGATTAGCCACAGATACGCAGTATTTT.

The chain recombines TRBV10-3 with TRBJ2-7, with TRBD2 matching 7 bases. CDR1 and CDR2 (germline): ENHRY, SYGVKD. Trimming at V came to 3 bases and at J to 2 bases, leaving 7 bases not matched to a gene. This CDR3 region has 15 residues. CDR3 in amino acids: CAISDSPSGTYEQYF. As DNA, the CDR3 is TGTGCCATCAGTGATAGTCCTAGCGGAACCTACGAGCAGTACTTC.

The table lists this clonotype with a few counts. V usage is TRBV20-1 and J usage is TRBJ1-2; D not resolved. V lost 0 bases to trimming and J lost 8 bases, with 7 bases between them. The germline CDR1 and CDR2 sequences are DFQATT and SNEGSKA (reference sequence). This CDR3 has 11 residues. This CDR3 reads CSARDLGGYTF. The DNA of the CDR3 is TGCAGTGCTAGAGATCTGGGAGGCTACACCTTC.

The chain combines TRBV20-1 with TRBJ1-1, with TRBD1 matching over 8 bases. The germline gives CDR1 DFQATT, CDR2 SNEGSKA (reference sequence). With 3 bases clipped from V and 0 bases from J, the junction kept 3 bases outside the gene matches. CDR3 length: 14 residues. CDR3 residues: CSASTGGVNTEAFF. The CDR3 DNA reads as TGCAGTGCTAGCACAGGGGGGGTGAACACTGAAGCTTTCTTT.

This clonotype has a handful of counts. CDR3 coding DNA: TGTGCCAGTGGCTCCCTCCGGGGACAAGGGGGATATCAGCCCCAGCATTTT. Its translation is CASGSLRGQGGYQPQHF. This chain joins TRBV19 and TRBJ1-5, with D possibly TRBD1 on 6 matching bases. The germline V gene has CDR1 LNHDA and CDR2 SQIVND (reference sequence). This CDR3 contains 17 residues. The V and J ends lost 8 bases and 5 bases respectively, with 25 bases between them.

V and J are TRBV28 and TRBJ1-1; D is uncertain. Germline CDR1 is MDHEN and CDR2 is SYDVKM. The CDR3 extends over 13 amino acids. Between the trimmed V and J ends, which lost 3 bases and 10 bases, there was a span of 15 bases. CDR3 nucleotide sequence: TGTGCCAGCAGTTTGGGCGTTGTATACCGAGCTTTCTTT. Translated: CASSLGVVYRAFF.

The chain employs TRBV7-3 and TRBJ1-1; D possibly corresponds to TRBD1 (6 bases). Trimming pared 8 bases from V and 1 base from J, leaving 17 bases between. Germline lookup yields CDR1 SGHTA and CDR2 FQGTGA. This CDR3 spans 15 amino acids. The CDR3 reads CASSRAGAANTEAFF. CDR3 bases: TGTGCCAGCTCGAGGGCGGGGGCTGCGAACACTGAAGCTTTCTTT.

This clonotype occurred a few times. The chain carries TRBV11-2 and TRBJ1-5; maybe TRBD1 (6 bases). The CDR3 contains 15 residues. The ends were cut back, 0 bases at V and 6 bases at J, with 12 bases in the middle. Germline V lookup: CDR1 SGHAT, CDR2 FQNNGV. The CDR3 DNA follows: TGTGCCAGCAGCTTAGATGGCCAGGGGTTTCAGCCCCAGCATTTT. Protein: CASSLDGQGFQPQHF.

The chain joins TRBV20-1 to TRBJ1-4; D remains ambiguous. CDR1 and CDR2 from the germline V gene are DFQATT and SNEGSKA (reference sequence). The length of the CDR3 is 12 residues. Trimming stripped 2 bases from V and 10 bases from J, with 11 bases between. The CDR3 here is CSARISGGKLFF. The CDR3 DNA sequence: TGCAGTGCTAGAATCTCCGGTGGAAAACTGTTTTTT.

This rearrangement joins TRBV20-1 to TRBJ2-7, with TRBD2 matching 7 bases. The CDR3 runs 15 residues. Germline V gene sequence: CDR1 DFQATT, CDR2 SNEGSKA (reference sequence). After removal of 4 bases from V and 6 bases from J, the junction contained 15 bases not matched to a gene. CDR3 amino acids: CSAKVGGRAFSEQYF. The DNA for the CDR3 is TGCAGTGCTAAAGTTGGTGGGAGGGCATTCTCCGAGCAGTACTTC.

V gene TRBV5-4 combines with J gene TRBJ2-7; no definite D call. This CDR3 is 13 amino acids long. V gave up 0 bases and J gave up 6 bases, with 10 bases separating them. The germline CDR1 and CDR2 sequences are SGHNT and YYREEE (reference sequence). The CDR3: CASSLGYSLEQYF. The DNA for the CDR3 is TGTGCCAGCAGCTTGGGATACAGCCTCGAGCAGTACTTC.

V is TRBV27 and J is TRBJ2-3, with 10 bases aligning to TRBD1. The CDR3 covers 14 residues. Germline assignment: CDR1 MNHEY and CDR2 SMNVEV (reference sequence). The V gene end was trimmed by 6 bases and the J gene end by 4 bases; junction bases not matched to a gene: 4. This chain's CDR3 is CASRPGQGSDTQYF. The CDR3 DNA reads TGTGCCAGCAGACCGGGACAGGGGTCAGATACGCAGTATTTT.

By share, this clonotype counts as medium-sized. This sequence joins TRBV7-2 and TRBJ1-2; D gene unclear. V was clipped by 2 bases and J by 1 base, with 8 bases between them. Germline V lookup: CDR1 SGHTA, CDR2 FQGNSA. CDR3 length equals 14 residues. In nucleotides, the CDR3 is TGTGCCAGCAGCTTAACCGATCTTAACTATGGCTACACCTTC. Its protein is CASSLTDLNYGYTF. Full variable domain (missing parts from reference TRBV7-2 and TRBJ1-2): GAGVSQSPSNKVTEKGKDVELRCDPISGHTALYWYRQSLGQGLEFLIYFQGNSAPDKSGLPSDRFSAERTGGSVSTLTIQRTQQEDSAVYLCASSLTDLNYGYTFGSGTRLTVV.

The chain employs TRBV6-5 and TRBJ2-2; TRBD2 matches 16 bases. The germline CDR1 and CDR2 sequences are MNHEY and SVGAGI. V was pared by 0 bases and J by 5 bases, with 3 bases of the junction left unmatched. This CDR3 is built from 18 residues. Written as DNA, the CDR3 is TGTGCCAGCAGTTACTCTCCGGGACTAGCGGGAGGGACCGGGGAGCTGTTTTTT. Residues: CASSYSPGLAGGTGELFF.

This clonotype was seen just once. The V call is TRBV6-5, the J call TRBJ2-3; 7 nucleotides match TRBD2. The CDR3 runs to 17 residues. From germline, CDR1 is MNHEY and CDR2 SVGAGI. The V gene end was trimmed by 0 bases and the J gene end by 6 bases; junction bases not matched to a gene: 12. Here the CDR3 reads CASSYSSTRGRLDTQYF. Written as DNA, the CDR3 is TGTGCCAGCAGTTACTCCTCGACGCGCGGGAGATTGGATACGCAGTATTTT.